These 18 T cell receptor beta chains were all obtained from the same sample, sequenced in a study of shared clonotypes between healthy human individuals (dated by TCRdb to about 2020). The library came from the immunoSEQ multiplex PCR assay. Not all clones reach the TCRdb copy of this immuneACCESS table, which keeps in-frame sequences only. Checked studies attribute under half of the gap to unresolved V genes and leave the rest unexplained. Here the sample has hundreds of thousands of clones; about 76% occur a single time. In total, the top ten clones hold approximately 13% of the sample. The sequencing sample was made of PBMCs. These receptor sequences come from a woman aged 40 to 49 in good health. Some clones in this sample may be carry-over from other donors' samples.

The V and J genes are TRBV27 and TRBJ1-5; 11 nucleotides match TRBD1. The CDR3 length is 15 residues. V lost 2 bases and J lost 5; bases outside the gene matches: 2. Germline assignment: CDR1 MNHEY and CDR2 SMNVEV (reference sequence). CDR3 nucleotide sequence: TGTGCCAGCAGTTTAGGACAGGGGGCTCATCAGCCCCAGCATTTT. It codes for CASSLGQGAHQPQHF.

V is TRBV7-9 and J is TRBJ2-2; 9 positions match TRBD1. CDR3 length: 15 residues. Germline lookup yields CDR1 SEHNR and CDR2 FQNEAQ (reference sequence). The J segment lost 1 base and the V segment lost 4 bases, leaving 1 base of the junction unmatched. The CDR3 bases are TGTGCCAGCAGCTCGGGACAGGGGAACACCGGGGAGCTGTTTTTT. It is translated as CASSSGQGNTGELFF.

V is TRBV19 and J is TRBJ2-2; no clear D. The CDR3 loop spans 15 amino acids. Germline assignment: CDR1 LNHDA and CDR2 SQIVND (reference sequence). V was pared by 6 bases and J by 6 bases, with 17 bases between. Written as DNA, the CDR3 is TGTGCCAGTAGGGGATCAGAGAAGGTAGCCGGGGAGCTGTTTTTT. Protein sequence: CASRGSEKVAGELFF.

Ten or more counts support this clone. The chain couples TRBV6-1 to TRBJ2-1; 8 bases match TRBD2. V gave up 7 bases and J gave up 6 bases; unmatched junction bases: 8. Germline-derived CDR1 and CDR2 are MNHNS and SASEGT. The CDR3 is 14 residues long. CDR3 amino acids: CASIMGLDFNEQFF. CDR3 bases: TGTGCCAGCATTATGGGACTAGATTTCAATGAGCAGTTCTTC.

Here the CDR3 reads CASSQRGGRNTGELFF. In DNA form, the CDR3 reads TGTGCCAGCAGCCAAAGGGGCGGGAGGAACACCGGGGAGCTGTTTTTT. This chain connects TRBV4-2 to TRBJ2-2; 7 bases map to TRBD2. V lost 2 bases to trimming and J lost 1 base; unmatched junction nucleotides: 4. The CDR3 is 16 residues long. Per germline, CDR1 LGHNA and CDR2 YNFKEQ.

This chain uses TRBV15 with TRBJ2-6; 7 nucleotides align to TRBD1. The CDR3 contains 19 residues. The V and J ends lost 3 bases and 2 bases, in that order; junction bases with no gene match: 13. Germline-derived CDR1 and CDR2 are LNHNV and YYDKDF (reference sequence). CDR3 nucleotides: TGTGCCACCAGCAGTGGTCTAGACAGGGCCGGGGCTGGGGCCAACGTCCTGACTTTC. This sequence encodes CATSSGLDRAGAGANVLTF. Based on the CDR3 plus reference TRBV15 and TRBJ2-6, the full variable domain is DAMVIQNPRYQVTQFGKPVTLSCSQTLNHNVMYWYQQKSSQAPKLLFHYYDKDFNNEADTPDNFQSRRPNTSFCFLDIRSPGLGDTAMYLCATSSGLDRAGAGANVLTFGAGSRLTVL.

The chain joins TRBV7-9 to TRBJ2-1; 7 bases are shared with TRBD1. With V trimmed by 1 base and J by 10 bases, 4 bases remained unmatched. CDR3 length: 13 amino acids. Germline lookup yields CDR1 SEHNR and CDR2 FQNEAQ (reference sequence). CDR3 bases: TGTGCCAGCAGCTTAGGGGAACAGGGGGAGCAGTTCTTC. It is translated as CASSLGEQGEQFF.

V is TRBV7-2 and J is TRBJ2-7; 9 nucleotides agree with TRBD2. With V trimmed by 7 bases and J by 2 bases, 9 bases remained unmatched. The CDR3 loop spans 15 amino acids. Germline CDR1 reads SGHTA; CDR2 reads FQGNSA. The CDR3 protein is CASTAGGEPAYEQYF. Here the CDR3 DNA reads TGTGCCAGCACTGCGGGGGGGGAGCCTGCCTACGAGCAGTACTTC.

The chain carries TRBV7-9 and TRBJ2-7; maybe TRBD1 (6 bases). The V gene's germline CDR1 is SEHNR and CDR2 FQNEAQ (reference sequence). The CDR3 has 12 residues. The V and J ends lost 4 bases and 3 bases respectively, with 7 bases between them. The DNA for the CDR3 is TGTGCCAGCAGCTCACAGGGCTACGAGCAGTACTTC. Encoded protein: CASSSQGYEQYF.

This clone was seen only a few times. V is TRBV21-1 and J is TRBJ1-1; TRBD1, as called in the table, went unchecked against the DNA. TRBV21-1 is a pseudogene locus. The CDR3 extends over 17 amino acids. The CDR3 region is CASSKLGRGRLSTEAFF. The CDR3 coding sequence is TGTGCCAGCAGCAAATTGGGCAGGGGGCGCTTAAGCACTGAAGCTTTCTTT.

This chain uses TRBV19 with TRBJ2-4; D may correspond to TRBD1 or TRBD2 (7 bases each). Trimming stripped 4 bases from V and 6 bases from J, with 16 bases between. Germline V gene data show CDR1 as LNHDA and CDR2 as SQIVND (reference sequence). CDR3 size: 15 residues. The CDR3 sequence is CASSRSGDRRNIQYF. CDR3 nucleotides: TGTGCCAGTAGTAGGAGCGGGGACAGACGAAACATTCAGTACTTC.

This clone was seen repeatedly, ten times or more. V and J are TRBV19 and TRBJ2-7, with 8 bases identical to TRBD2. V was pared by 1 base and J by 4 bases, with 12 bases of the junction left unmatched. The length of the CDR3 is 17 residues. CDR1 and CDR2 from the germline V gene are LNHDA and SQIVND (reference sequence). CDR3 residues: CASSIATSGLGGYEQYF. CDR3 nucleotide sequence: TGTGCCAGTAGTATAGCCACTTCGGGACTAGGAGGTTACGAGCAGTACTTC.

The V and J genes are TRBV23-1 and TRBJ2-6; no clear D gene. TRBV23-1 has ORF status, its function being uncertain. The CDR3 spans 17 residues. The V gene lost 5 bases and the J gene lost 5 bases, with 19 bases spanning the gap. CDR3 sequence (DNA): TGCGCCAGCAGTTGTAGGTCGCAACAAAGTCGGGCCAACGTCCTGACTTTC. The encoded protein is CASSCRSQQSRANVLTF.

The rearrangement links TRBV7-8 to TRBJ2-7; TRBD1 agrees at 9 bases. The CDR3 extends over 14 amino acids. Germline V gene lookup returns CDR1 SGHVS and CDR2 FQNEAQ. V was pared by 5 bases and J by 2 bases, with 4 bases of the junction left unmatched. The CDR3 coding sequence is TGTGCCAGCAGCCCCGGACAGGGGACCTACGAGCAGTACTTC. This codes for CASSPGQGTYEQYF.

V and J are TRBV10-3 and TRBJ2-6; 8 positions agree with TRBD1. The ends lost 4 bases at V and 0 bases at J; junction bases unmatched: 8. The CDR3 spans 18 residues. Germline V CDR1 and CDR2: ENHRY, SYGVKD. The CDR3 protein is CAISGRTGQSSGANVLTF. The CDR3 coding sequence is TGTGCCATCAGTGGACGGACAGGGCAGAGCTCTGGGGCCAACGTCCTGACTTTC.

V gene TRBV5-8 combines with J gene TRBJ1-3, with D possibly matching TRBD1 (5 bases). The germline CDR1 and CDR2 sequences are SGHTS and YDEGEE. The V end was cut by 4 bases, the J end by 4 bases, with 9 bases between. The CDR3 is 13 amino acids. The CDR3, as DNA: TGTGCCAGCAGCCGAGGGACGGGAAACACCATATATTTT. Translated, it gives CASSRGTGNTIYF.

This sequence joins TRBV19 and TRBJ1-5; D call uncertain. CDR1 LNHDA and CDR2 SQIVND come from the germline V gene (reference sequence). The V end lost 3 bases, the J end lost 2 bases, and 11 bases lay between the germline ends. CDR3 size: 15 residues. CDR3 sequence (DNA): TGTGCCAGTAGTATTTGGGAAGTTGGCAATCAGCCCCAGCATTTT. Encoded protein: CASSIWEVGNQPQHF.

This rearrangement joins TRBV6-5 to TRBJ2-7, with 7 bases matching TRBD1. Germline CDR1 reads MNHEY; CDR2 reads SVGAGI. The CDR3 length is 14 residues. J was trimmed by 3 bases and V by 0 bases; bases with no gene match: 2. CDR3 DNA: TGTGCCAGCAGTTACTCGACAGGGAACTACGAGCAGTACTTC. Translation gives CASSYSTGNYEQYF.